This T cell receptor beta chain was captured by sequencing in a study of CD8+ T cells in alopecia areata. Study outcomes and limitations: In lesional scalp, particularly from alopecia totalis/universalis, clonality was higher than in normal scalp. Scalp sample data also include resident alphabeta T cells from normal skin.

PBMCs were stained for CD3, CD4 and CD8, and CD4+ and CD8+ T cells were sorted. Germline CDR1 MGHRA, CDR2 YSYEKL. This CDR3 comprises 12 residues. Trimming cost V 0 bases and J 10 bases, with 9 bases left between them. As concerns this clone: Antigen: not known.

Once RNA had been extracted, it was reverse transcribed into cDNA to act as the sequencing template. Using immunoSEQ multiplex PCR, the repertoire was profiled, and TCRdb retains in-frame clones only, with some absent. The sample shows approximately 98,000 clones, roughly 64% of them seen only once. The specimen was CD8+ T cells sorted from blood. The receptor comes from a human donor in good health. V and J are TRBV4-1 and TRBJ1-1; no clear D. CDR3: CASSQDRSRAFF. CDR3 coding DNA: TGCGCCAGCAGCCAAGATAGGAGTCGAGCTTTCTTT.